These 4 T cell receptor beta chains were all obtained from the same sample, sequenced in a study of shared clonotypes between healthy human individuals. TCRdb's table, derived via immunoSEQ multiplex PCR, lists solely in-frame clones and lacks some. Counted here are 800,000 to 1,200,000 clones, around 82% occurring once; the ten biggest clones make up approximately 0.5%. Material for sequencing was memory CD4+ T cells from PBMCs. The subset: CD45RA-negative fraction. These receptors all stem from a man in his late teens or twenties in good health. Some clones in this sample may be carry-over from other donors' samples.

The rearrangement joins TRBV28 to TRBJ1-2, with a possible D match to TRBD1 (6 bases). This CDR3 has 16 residues. Germline V gives CDR1 MDHEN, CDR2 SYDVKM. V was clipped by 3 bases and J by 8 bases, with 22 bases between them. The CDR3 reads CASSFGSRFGGRGYTF. The CDR3 DNA is TGTGCCAGCAGTTTTGGGTCCCGTTTCGGGGGGCGAGGCTACACCTTC.

V is TRBV10-3 and J is TRBJ2-1, with 13 bases that match TRBD2. The CDR3 totals 14 residues. With V trimmed by 5 bases and J by 9 bases, 4 bases remained unmatched. Germline lookup yields CDR1 ENHRY and CDR2 SYGVKD. The CDR3: CAISPGLAGFEQFF. The CDR3 DNA follows: TGTGCCATCAGTCCGGGACTAGCGGGATTTGAGCAGTTCTTC.

This chain links TRBV5-1 with TRBJ1-2, with unresolved D. CDR1 SGHRS and CDR2 YFSETQ come from the germline V gene. Trimming took 0 bases from V and 7 from J, leaving 16 bases between them. This CDR3 comprises 15 residues. CDR3 coding DNA: TGCGCCAGCAGCTTGGGGGCAAGGTTAAGCGGTGGCTACACCTTC. Protein sequence: CASSLGARLSGGYTF.

The V and J genes are TRBV5-5 and TRBJ1-1; 7 bases line up with TRBD1. Germline V gene data show CDR1 as SGHKS and CDR2 as YYEKEE (reference sequence). V lost 4 bases, J lost 11 bases, and 11 bases stayed unmatched. The CDR3 sequence is 13 residues long. This CDR3 is CASSTRDRVGAFF. In DNA form, the CDR3 reads TGTGCCAGCAGCACCAGAGACAGGGTCGGGGCTTTCTTT.